This T cell receptor (beta chain) was found in a study of T cell repertoires in cytomegalovirus infection. About the study: Matching HLA type, along with CMV infection, was indicated by public TCR beta signatures. Whole-study findings and limits: HLA-C-restricted CMV-specific TCR beta clonotypes prevailed in the ex vivo response.

Trimming stripped 5 bases from V and 2 bases from J, with 9 bases between. CDR3 size: 13 residues. Germline CDR1 ENHRY, CDR2 SYGVKD. Comments on this clonotype: No antigen is known for it.

TCRdb re-derived calls from the reads in MiXCR, one entry per CDR3 protein. The repertoire holds around 900,000 distinct CDR3 sequences, roughly 30% seen once, with roughly 13% in the top ten. This TCR came from a human donor in good health (CMV status not recorded). Some clones in this sample may be carry-over from other donors' samples. The sequences come from cultured CD8+ T cells from PBMCs, collected from culture after CMV antigen stimulation. The chain employs TRBV10-3 and TRBJ2-5, with D possibly TRBD1 on 5 matching bases. The CDR3 spells CAISRTPQETQYF. The CDR3 coding sequence is TGTGCCATCAGTAGGACACCGCAAGAGACCCAGTACTTC.